The text below deals with one TCR beta chain. Its matching antigen is unknown. This CDR3 contains 15 residues. Germline CDR1 reads SGDLS; CDR2 reads YYNGEE. Trimming stripped 3 bases from V and 1 base from J, with 13 bases between. It was considered stable Graves' hyperthyroidism when ophthalmopathy did not progress within 18 months. The entry originates in a study of T cells in Graves' hyperthyroidism and ophthalmopathy. On the study more broadly: At initial diagnosis, before any treatment had begun, peripheral blood was obtained. General study findings and limits: Most thyroid clonotypes expanded above 0.001 were also detected in blood. Using 13 V-J features, a model discriminated ophthalmopathy from stable hyperthyroidism.

The TCR beta CDR3 regions underwent amplification using RNA transcripts as the source. Primed by the HTBI set, a first-round RT-PCR was run on the TCR CDR3. TCRdb called the multiplex PCR reads again in MiXCR, with one record for every CDR3 protein. The table has 700,000 to 850,000 distinct CDR3 sequences, 35% seen once. The TCR sequence derives from a woman aged 40 to 55 with Graves' hyperthyroidism. Material: blood. The genes are TRBV9 and TRBJ1-1; unclear D gene. In nucleotides, the CDR3 is TGTGCCAGCAGCGCCCAAGCTGGGAGGAACACTGAAGCTTTCTTT. Protein product: CASSAQAGRNTEAFF. Variable domain in full (rest from reference TRBV9 and TRBJ1-1): DSGVTQTPKHLITATGQRVTLRCSPRSGDLSVYWYQQSLDQGLQFLIQYYNGEERAKGNILERFSAQQFPDLHSELNLSSLELGDSALYFCASSAQAGRNTEAFFGQGTRLTVV.